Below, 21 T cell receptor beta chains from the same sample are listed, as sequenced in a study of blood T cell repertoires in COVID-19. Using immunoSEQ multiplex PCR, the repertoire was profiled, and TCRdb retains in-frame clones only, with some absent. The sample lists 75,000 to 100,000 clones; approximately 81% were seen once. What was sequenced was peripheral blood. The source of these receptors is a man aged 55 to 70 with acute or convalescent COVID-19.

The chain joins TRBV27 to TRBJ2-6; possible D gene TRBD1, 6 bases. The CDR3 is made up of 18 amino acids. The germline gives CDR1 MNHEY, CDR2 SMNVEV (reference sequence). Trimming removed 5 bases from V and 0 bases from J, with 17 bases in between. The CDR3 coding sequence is TGTGCCAGCAGTCCTAAAAAGGACAGAGCCTCTGGGGCCAACGTCCTGACTTTC. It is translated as CASSPKKDRASGANVLTF.

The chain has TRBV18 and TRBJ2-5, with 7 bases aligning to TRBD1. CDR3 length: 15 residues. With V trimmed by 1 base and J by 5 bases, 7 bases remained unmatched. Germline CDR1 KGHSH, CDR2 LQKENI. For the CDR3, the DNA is TGTGCCAGCTCACCACAACAGGGGATTGAGGAGACCCAGTACTTC. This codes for CASSPQQGIEETQYF.

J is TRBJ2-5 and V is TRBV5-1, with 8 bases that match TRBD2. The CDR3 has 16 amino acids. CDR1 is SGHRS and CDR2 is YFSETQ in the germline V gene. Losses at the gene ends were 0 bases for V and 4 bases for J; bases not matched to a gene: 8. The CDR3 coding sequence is TGCGCCAGCAGCTTGGATCTGGCGGGGGGCAGAGAGACCCAGTACTTC. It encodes CASSLDLAGGRETQYF.

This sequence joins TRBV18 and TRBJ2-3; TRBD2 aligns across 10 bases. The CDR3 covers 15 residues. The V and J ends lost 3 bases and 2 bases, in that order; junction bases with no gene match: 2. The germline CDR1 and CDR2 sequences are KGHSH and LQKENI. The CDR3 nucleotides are TGTGCCAGCTCACCCCTAGCGGGAGTCACAGATACGCAGTATTTT. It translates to CASSPLAGVTDTQYF. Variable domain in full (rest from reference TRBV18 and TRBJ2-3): NAGVMQNPRHLVRRRGQEARLRCSPMKGHSHVYWYRQLPEEGLKFMVYLQKENIIDESGMPKERFSAEFPKEGPSILRIQQVVRGDSAAYFCASSPLAGVTDTQYFGPGTRLTVL.

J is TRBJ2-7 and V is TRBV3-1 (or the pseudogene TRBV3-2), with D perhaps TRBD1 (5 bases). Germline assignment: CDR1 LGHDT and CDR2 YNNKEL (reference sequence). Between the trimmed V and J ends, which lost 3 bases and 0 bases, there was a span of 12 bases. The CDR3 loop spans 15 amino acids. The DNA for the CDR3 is TGTGCCAGCAGCCATCAGGGATTGGTCTCCTACGAGCAGTACTTC. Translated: CASSHQGLVSYEQYF.

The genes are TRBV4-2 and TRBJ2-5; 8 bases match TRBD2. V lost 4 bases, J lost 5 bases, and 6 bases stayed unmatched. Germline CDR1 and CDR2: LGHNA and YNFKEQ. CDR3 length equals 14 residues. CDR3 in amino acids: CASSPAGVRETQYF. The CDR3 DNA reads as TGTGCCAGCAGCCCAGCGGGAGTGAGGGAGACCCAGTACTTC.

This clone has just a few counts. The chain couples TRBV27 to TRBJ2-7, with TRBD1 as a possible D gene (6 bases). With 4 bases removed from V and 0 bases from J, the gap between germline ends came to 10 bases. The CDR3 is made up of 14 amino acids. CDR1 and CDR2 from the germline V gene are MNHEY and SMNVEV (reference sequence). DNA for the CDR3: TGTGCCAGCAGTTGGACAGTACTCTCCTACGAGCAGTACTTC. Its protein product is CASSWTVLSYEQYF.

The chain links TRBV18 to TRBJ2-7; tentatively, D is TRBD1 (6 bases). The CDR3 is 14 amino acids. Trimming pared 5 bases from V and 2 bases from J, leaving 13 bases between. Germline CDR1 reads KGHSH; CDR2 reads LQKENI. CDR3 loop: CASSGLTGPYEQYF. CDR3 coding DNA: TGTGCCAGCTCAGGACTCACAGGGCCCTACGAGCAGTACTTC.

In DNA form, the CDR3 reads TGTGCCAGTCTGGACAGGGGCTTGTTTGGCACTGAAGCTTTCTTT. It is translated as CASLDRGLFGTEAFF. The chain employs TRBV19 and TRBJ1-1; 9 nucleotides align to TRBD1. This CDR3 is built from 15 residues. The germline CDR1 and CDR2 sequences are LNHDA and SQIVND (reference sequence). The ends lost 8 bases at V and 4 bases at J; junction bases unmatched: 11.

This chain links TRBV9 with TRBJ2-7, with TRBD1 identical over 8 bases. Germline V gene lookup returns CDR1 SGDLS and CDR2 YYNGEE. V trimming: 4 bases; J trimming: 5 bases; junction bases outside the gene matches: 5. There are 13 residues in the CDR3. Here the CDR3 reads CASSFRTGNEQYF. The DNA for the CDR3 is TGTGCCAGCAGCTTCCGGACAGGGAACGAGCAGTACTTC. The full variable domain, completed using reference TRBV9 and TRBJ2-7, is DSGVTQTPKHLITATGQRVTLRCSPRSGDLSVYWYQQSLDQGLQFLIQYYNGEERAKGNILERFSAQQFPDLHSELNLSSLELGDSALYFCASSFRTGNEQYFGPGTRLTVT.

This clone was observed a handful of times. This CDR3 reads CASSYGQTNTEAFF. CDR3 in DNA: TGTGCCAGCAGTTATGGACAGACCAACACTGAAGCTTTCTTT. V gene TRBV6-5 combines with J gene TRBJ1-1; TRBD1 is a possible D gene (6 bases). Per the germline V gene, CDR1 is MNHEY and CDR2 is SVGAGI. Deletions cut 3 bases from V and 2 bases from J, with 10 bases between. The CDR3 is made up of 14 amino acids.

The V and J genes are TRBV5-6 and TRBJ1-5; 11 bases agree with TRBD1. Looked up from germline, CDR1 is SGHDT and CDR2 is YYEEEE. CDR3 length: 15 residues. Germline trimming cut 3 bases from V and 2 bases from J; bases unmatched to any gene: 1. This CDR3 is CASSWTGGGNQPQHF. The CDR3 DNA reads TGTGCCAGCAGCTGGACAGGGGGCGGCAATCAGCCCCAGCATTTT. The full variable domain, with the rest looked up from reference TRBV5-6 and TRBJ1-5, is DAGVTQSPTHLIKTRGQQVTLRCSPKSGHDTVSWYQQALGQGPQFIFQYYEEEERQRGNFPDRFSGHQFPNYSSELNVNALLLGDSALYLCASSWTGGGNQPQHFGDGTRLSIL.

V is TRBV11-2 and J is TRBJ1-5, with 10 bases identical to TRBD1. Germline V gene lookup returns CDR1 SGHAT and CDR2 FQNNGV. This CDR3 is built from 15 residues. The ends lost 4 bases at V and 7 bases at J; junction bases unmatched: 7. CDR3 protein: CASSWDRGGGQPQHF. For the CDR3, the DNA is TGTGCCAGCAGCTGGGACAGGGGTGGCGGGCAGCCCCAGCATTTT.

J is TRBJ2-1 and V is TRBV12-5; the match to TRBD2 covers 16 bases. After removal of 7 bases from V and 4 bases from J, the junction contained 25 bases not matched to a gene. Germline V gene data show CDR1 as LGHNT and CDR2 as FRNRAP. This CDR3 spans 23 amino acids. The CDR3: CASVFASGKFGTSGRGLYNEQFF. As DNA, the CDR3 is TGTGCTAGTGTTTTCGCCTCAGGGAAGTTCGGGACTAGCGGGAGGGGTCTATACAATGAGCAGTTCTTC.

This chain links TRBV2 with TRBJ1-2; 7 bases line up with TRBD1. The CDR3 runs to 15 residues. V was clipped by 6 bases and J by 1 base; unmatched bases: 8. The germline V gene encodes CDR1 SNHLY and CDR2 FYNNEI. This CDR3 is CASRGGQGGNYGYTF. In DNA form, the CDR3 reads TGTGCCAGCAGAGGGGGCCAGGGGGGTAACTATGGCTACACCTTC.

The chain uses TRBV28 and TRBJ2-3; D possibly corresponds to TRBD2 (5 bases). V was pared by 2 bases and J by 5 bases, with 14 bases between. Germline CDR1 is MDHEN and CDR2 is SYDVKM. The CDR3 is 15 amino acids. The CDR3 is CASSLGGLRIDTQYF. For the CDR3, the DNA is TGTGCCAGCAGTTTAGGCGGGCTTAGGATAGATACGCAGTATTTT.

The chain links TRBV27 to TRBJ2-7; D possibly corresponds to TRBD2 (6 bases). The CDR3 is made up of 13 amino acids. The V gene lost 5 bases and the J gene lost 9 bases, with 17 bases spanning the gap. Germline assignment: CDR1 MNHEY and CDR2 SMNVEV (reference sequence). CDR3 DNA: TGTGCCAGCAGTGATCGGGGACTTGAAGGGCAGTACTTC. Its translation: CASSDRGLEGQYF.

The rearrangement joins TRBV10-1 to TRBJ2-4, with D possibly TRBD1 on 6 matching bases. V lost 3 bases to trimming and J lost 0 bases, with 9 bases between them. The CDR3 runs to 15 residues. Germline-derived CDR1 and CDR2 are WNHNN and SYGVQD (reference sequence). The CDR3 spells CASSDGQLAKNIQYF. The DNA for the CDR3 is TGCGCCAGCAGTGATGGACAGTTAGCCAAAAACATTCAGTACTTC.

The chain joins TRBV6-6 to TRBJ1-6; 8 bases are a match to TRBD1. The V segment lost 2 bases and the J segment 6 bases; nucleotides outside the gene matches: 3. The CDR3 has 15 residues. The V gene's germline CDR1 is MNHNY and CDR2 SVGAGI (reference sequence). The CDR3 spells CASSYGTGVNSPLHF. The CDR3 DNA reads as TGTGCCAGCAGTTACGGGACAGGAGTTAATTCACCCCTCCACTTT.

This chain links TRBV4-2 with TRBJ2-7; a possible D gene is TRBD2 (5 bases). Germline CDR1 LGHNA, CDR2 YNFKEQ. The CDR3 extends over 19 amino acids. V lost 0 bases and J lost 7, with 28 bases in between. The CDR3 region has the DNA TGTGCCAGCAGCCAAGATCCCTCAGATCTCAGCGGAAGGAGGAGAGAGCAGTACTTC. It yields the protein CASSQDPSDLSGRRREQYF.

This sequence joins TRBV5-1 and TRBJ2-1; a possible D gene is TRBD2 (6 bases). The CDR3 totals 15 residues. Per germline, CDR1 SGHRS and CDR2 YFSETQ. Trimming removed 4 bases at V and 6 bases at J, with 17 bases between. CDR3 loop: CASSLRPDYRNEQFF. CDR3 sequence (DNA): TGCGCCAGCAGCCTCAGACCGGACTACCGCAATGAGCAGTTCTTC.